A single sample gave rise to the 29 T cell receptor beta chains below, sequenced in a study of lymphopenia after photon versus proton radiotherapy. Profiling relied on immunoSEQ multiplex PCR, and the TCRdb table lists in-frame clones only, not all of them. The table has around 25,000 clones, roughly 85% seen once. The sequencing used peripheral blood, collected from a patient treated with photon-based radiotherapy. These receptors all stem from a man in his thirties or forties with gastric cancer.

This clone was seen only once. This chain connects TRBV5-1 to TRBJ1-1; D remains ambiguous. With 2 bases removed from V and 5 bases from J, the gap between germline ends came to 16 bases. Germline CDR1 reads SGHRS; CDR2 reads YFSETQ. There are 15 residues in the CDR3. CDR3 region: CASSFGGSPGTEAFF. CDR3 DNA: TGCGCCAGCAGCTTTGGCGGGTCTCCGGGGACTGAAGCTTTCTTT.

CDR3 coding DNA: TGTGCCAGTAGTATACTTAGGGCCAGTTGGGATCAGCCCCAGCATTTT. Its protein is CASSILRASWDQPQHF. This sequence joins TRBV19 and TRBJ1-5; no clear D gene. CDR1 is LNHDA, CDR2 SQIVND, per germline (reference sequence). The length of the CDR3 is 16 residues. V lost 2 bases and J lost 5, with 16 bases in between.

The chain employs TRBV7-2 and TRBJ1-2; D is undetermined. CDR1 is SGHTA, CDR2 FQGNSA, per germline. The length of the CDR3 is 14 residues. V lost 1 base to trimming and J lost 4 bases, with 10 bases between them. The CDR3 DNA is TGTGCCAGCAGCTTAGGGCAGCTATCCTATGGCTACACCTTC. Translated, it gives CASSLGQLSYGYTF.

V usage is TRBV4-1 and J usage is TRBJ1-2, with D perhaps matching TRBD1 (6 bases). V was pared by 0 bases and J by 2 bases, with 16 bases between. Germline CDR1 is MGHRA and CDR2 is YSYEKL. This CDR3 has 17 amino acids. In DNA, the CDR3 is TGCGCCAGCAGCCAAGATACCCTAAAGGACAGAAACTATGGCTACACCTTC. Translating it yields CASSQDTLKDRNYGYTF.

The rearrangement uses TRBV2 and TRBJ1-3; D remains ambiguous. Germline V CDR1 and CDR2: SNHLY, FYNNEI. There are 13 residues in the CDR3. Trimming took off 6 bases at V and 3 bases at J, with 9 bases between the two ends. In DNA, the CDR3 is TGTGCCAGCAGCGAACCAAATGGAAACACCATATATTTT. Its protein product is CASSEPNGNTIYF.

The chain employs TRBV9 and TRBJ1-5, with D maybe TRBD1 (6 bases). The germline CDR1 and CDR2 sequences are SGDLS and YYNGEE. Trimming took 3 bases from V and 2 from J, leaving 12 bases between them. There are 15 residues in the CDR3. CDR3 in amino acids: CASSADPGGNQPQHF. The CDR3 DNA sequence: TGTGCCAGCAGCGCCGATCCAGGGGGCAATCAGCCCCAGCATTTT.

The chain uses TRBV14 and TRBJ2-7, with D perhaps TRBD1 (6 bases). V lost 3 bases and J lost 5, with 14 bases in between. Germline loops: CDR1 SGHDN, CDR2 FVKESK. This CDR3 contains 14 residues. DNA for the CDR3: TGTGCCAGCAGCCAGCATCCAGGGGACAACGAGCAGTACTTC. Translated, it gives CASSQHPGDNEQYF. Full variable domain (remainder filled in from reference TRBV14 and TRBJ2-7): EAGVTQFPSHSVIEKGQTVTLRCDPISGHDNLYWYRRVMGKEIKFLLHFVKESKQDESGMPNNRFLAERTGGTYSTLKVQPAELEDSGVYFCASSQHPGDNEQYFGPGTRLTVT.

The gene calls are TRBV6-1 and TRBJ2-5; D gene unclear. The end of the DNA is better explained by TRBJ2-7, so the J call may be wrong. The CDR3 is 13 residues long. CDR1 is MNHNS and CDR2 is SASEGT in the germline V gene. In DNA form, the CDR3 reads TGTGCCAGCAGTGAGGTAGGGATCTACGAGCAGTACTTC. Residues: CASSEVGIYEQYF.

The chain couples TRBV5-4 to TRBJ1-6, with D tentatively TRBD1 (5 bases). The V and J ends lost 4 bases and 0 bases respectively, with 14 bases between them. Germline V gene lookup returns CDR1 SGHNT and CDR2 YYREEE (reference sequence). The CDR3 length is 17 residues. CDR3 sequence: CASSPDSEDSYNSPLHF. CDR3 DNA: TGTGCCAGCAGCCCCGACAGCGAAGACTCCTATAATTCACCCCTCCACTTT.

The chain uses TRBV27 and TRBJ2-7; a weak D match, TRBD2 (5 bases). The CDR3 has 13 amino acids. CDR1 is MNHEY and CDR2 is SMNVEV in the germline V gene (reference sequence). V lost 5 bases, J lost 3 bases, and 11 bases lay in between. The CDR3 region is CASSPRALYEQYF. The CDR3 DNA is TGTGCCAGCAGTCCGCGGGCCCTCTACGAGCAGTACTTC.

The gene calls are TRBV2 and TRBJ2-1, with 11 nucleotides matching TRBD2. The CDR3 covers 14 residues. Germline trimming cut 8 bases from V and 7 bases from J; bases unmatched to any gene: 7. The germline gives CDR1 SNHLY, CDR2 FYNNEI. CDR3 region: CASGAPSGRNEQFF. CDR3 nucleotide sequence: TGTGCCAGCGGAGCTCCTAGCGGGAGGAATGAGCAGTTCTTC.

By share, this clone ranks as medium-sized. This chain links TRBV5-6 with TRBJ2-7, with 10 bases fitting TRBD2. V gave up 2 bases and J gave up 3 bases; unmatched junction bases: 14. Per the germline V gene, CDR1 is SGHDT and CDR2 is YYEEEE. The CDR3 loop spans 18 amino acids. The CDR3 reads CASSFDRASGRNLYEQYF. CDR3 DNA: TGTGCCAGCAGCTTTGACAGGGCTAGCGGGAGAAACCTCTACGAGCAGTACTTC.

The rearrangement links TRBV28 to TRBJ1-2; 7 bases align to TRBD1. Germline trimming cut 4 bases from V and 3 bases from J; bases unmatched to any gene: 11. This CDR3 spans 16 amino acids. From germline, CDR1 is MDHEN and CDR2 SYDVKM. The CDR3 here is CASSSTEQGSYYGYTF. The DNA for the CDR3 is TGTGCCAGCAGTTCCACCGAACAGGGGTCTTACTATGGCTACACCTTC.

This chain joins TRBV27 and TRBJ2-7, with 15 nucleotides matching TRBD2. The CDR3 has 19 residues. CDR1 is MNHEY and CDR2 is SMNVEV in the germline V gene (reference sequence). With V trimmed by 8 bases and J by 3 bases, 17 bases remained unmatched. Here the CDR3 DNA reads TGTGCCAGCGCGTCCCCGGGACTAGCGGGGGGCCCTGGAAACTACGAGCAGTACTTC. This gives the protein CASASPGLAGGPGNYEQYF.

V and J are TRBV6-1 and TRBJ2-5; TRBD1 matches 9 bases. Per the germline V gene, CDR1 is MNHNS and CDR2 is SASEGT. The CDR3 spans 11 residues. J gave up 14 bases and V 1 base, and 2 bases lay outside the gene matches. Written as DNA, the CDR3 is TGTGCCAGCAGTGAAGAGGGACAGGGATACTTC. Residues: CASSEEGQGYF.

The rearrangement uses TRBV15 and TRBJ1-1; D uncertain. V was pared by 4 bases and J by 2 bases, with 8 bases between. Germline-derived CDR1 and CDR2 are LNHNV and YYDKDF (reference sequence). The CDR3 runs 13 residues. The CDR3 coding sequence is TGTGCCACCAGCAAAGCCCTAAACACTGAAGCTTTCTTT. Residues: CATSKALNTEAFF.

This clone has just one count. The V and J genes are TRBV6-5 and TRBJ1-6; possibly TRBD1 for D (5 bases). V was pared by 4 bases and J by 9 bases, with 13 bases between. This CDR3 has 14 residues. Looked up from germline, CDR1 is MNHEY and CDR2 is SVGAGI. CDR3 nucleotide sequence: TGTGCCAGCAGTTGGGACCCCCGTCGTTCACCCCTCCACTTT. Its protein is CASSWDPRRSPLHF.

Only one count was recorded for this clone. CDR3 amino acids: CATQTDIYTF. In DNA form, the CDR3 reads TGTGCCACCCAGACAGACATCTACACCTTC. V is TRBV6-1 and J is TRBJ1-2, with D perhaps matching TRBD1 (5 bases). This CDR3 region has 10 residues. V was clipped by 10 bases and J by 10 bases, with 13 bases between them. Germline-derived CDR1 and CDR2 are MNHNS and SASEGT.

The V and J genes are TRBV2 and TRBJ2-7; 8 bases match TRBD2. Trimming cost V 6 bases and J 11 bases; bases outside gene matches: 15. The CDR3 is made up of 14 amino acids. CDR1 is SNHLY, CDR2 FYNNEI, per germline. The CDR3 sequence: CASRASGSRAGEYF. CDR3 nucleotide sequence: TGTGCCAGCAGGGCGAGCGGGAGCCGAGCTGGGGAGTACTTC.

The chain combines TRBV6-1 with TRBJ2-7; 7 positions match TRBD1. Germline assignment: CDR1 MNHNS and CDR2 SASEGT. The CDR3 has 13 residues. V shed 8 bases, J shed 1 base, and the junction held 5 bases outside the gene matches. The CDR3 loop is CASHGQESYEQYF. The CDR3 DNA reads as TGTGCCAGCCACGGACAGGAGTCCTACGAGCAGTACTTC.

V gene TRBV11-3 combines with J gene TRBJ2-2; 12 bases map to TRBD2. The CDR3 loop spans 16 amino acids. V shed 3 bases, J shed 6 bases, and the junction held 5 bases outside the gene matches. CDR1 and CDR2 (germline): SGHNT, YENEEA. The CDR3 DNA follows: TGTGCCAGCAGCTTTCTAGCGGGGGGGTCCTCCGGGGAGCTGTTTTTT. This gives the protein CASSFLAGGSSGELFF.

The chain couples TRBV28 to TRBJ2-5, with D unresolved. Judging by the DNA end, TRBJ2-7 fits better; the J call may be wrong. The germline CDR1 and CDR2 sequences are MDHEN and SYDVKM. The CDR3 length is 12 residues. The CDR3 loop reads CASSLLGNEQYF. CDR3 in DNA: TGTGCCAGCAGTTTGCTTGGAAACGAGCAGTACTTC.

Points on this clone: The identical CDR3 is also encoded by other nucleotide sequences in the sample. This chain joins TRBV9 and TRBJ2-1; D is perhaps TRBD1 (5 bases). This CDR3 is built from 15 residues. Trimming removed 0 bases at V and 8 bases at J, with 15 bases between. CDR1 is SGDLS, CDR2 YYNGEE, per germline. CDR3 region: CASSVVSGFWDEQFF. In DNA, the CDR3 is TGTGCCAGCAGCGTAGTATCAGGGTTCTGGGATGAGCAGTTCTTC.

The chain carries TRBV7-3 and TRBJ2-2; TRBD2 is a possible D gene (6 bases). Germline CDR1 SGHTA, CDR2 FQGTGA. Trimming stripped 10 bases from V and 9 bases from J, with 27 bases between. CDR3 length: 16 residues. DNA for the CDR3: TGTGCCAAGGGGAGGTTCAGGGACGACCCTGATTGGGAGCTGTTTTTT. Residues: CAKGRFRDDPDWELFF.

J is TRBJ2-3 and V is TRBV11-2; D call uncertain. Germline CDR1 reads SGHAT; CDR2 reads FQNNGV. V lost 2 bases and J lost 0, with 9 bases in between. The length of the CDR3 is 15 residues. The CDR3 loop is CASSLSSTSTDTQYF. The CDR3 bases are TGTGCCAGCAGCTTAAGCTCAACCAGCACAGATACGCAGTATTTT.

The gene calls are TRBV20-1 and TRBJ2-5; D not resolved. Germline V CDR1 and CDR2: DFQATT, SNEGSKA (reference sequence). The CDR3 is 10 amino acids. V dropped 6 bases and J dropped 6 bases, with 8 bases sitting between them. The CDR3 region has the DNA TGCAGTGCGGCCCGCCAGACCCAGTACTTC. It specifies CSAARQTQYF.

The rearrangement uses TRBV9 and TRBJ2-7; perhaps D is TRBD1 or TRBD2 (5 bases each). This CDR3 spans 14 amino acids. Germline values: CDR1 SGDLS, CDR2 YYNGEE. Trimming took off 4 bases at V and 5 bases at J, with 16 bases between the two ends. This CDR3 reads CASSSQTGRDEQYF. In DNA, the CDR3 is TGTGCCAGCAGCTCCCAAACGGGACGAGACGAGCAGTACTTC.

The genes are TRBV29-1 and TRBJ1-2, with 9 bases matching TRBD1. Germline values: CDR1 SQVTM, CDR2 ANQGSEA. V was clipped by 3 bases and J by 8 bases; unmatched bases: 10. The CDR3 contains 14 residues. Written as DNA, the CDR3 is TGCAGCGTTGAGCCAACCGGACAGGGGAACGGCTACACCTTC. It is translated as CSVEPTGQGNGYTF.

This clone was found a few times. The chain uses TRBV2 and TRBJ1-5; D not resolved. The germline V gene has CDR1 SNHLY and CDR2 FYNNEI. With 7 bases removed from V and 0 bases from J, the gap between germline ends came to 7 bases. The CDR3 runs 13 residues. This chain's CDR3 is CASTTNSNQPQHF. CDR3 in DNA: TGTGCCAGCACAACCAATAGCAATCAGCCCCAGCATTTT.